This T cell receptor (beta chain) was recovered during a study of regulatory T cells in long-lasting Graves disease. For the study at large: For under 3 months, newly diagnosed Graves' patients had been taking antithyroid drugs.

Losses at the gene ends were 4 bases for V and 6 bases for J; bases not matched to a gene: 3. Germline V gene lookup returns CDR1 MNHNS and CDR2 SASEGT. The CDR3 spans 15 residues. As for time point: newly diagnosed GD, antithyroid drugs for less than 3 months. RNA isolated from PBMCs was used to make the TCR library. One endocrinology department in Xi'an, China, was where patients came from. A peripheral blood sample, 8 to 10 milliliters in volume, was drawn into EDTA tubes. The sample holds a few counts of this clonotype. According to the study, TCR beta libraries were built with iRepertoire HTBI primers and CDR3-region Arm-PCR. TCRdb recomputed calls from the multiplex PCR reads with MiXCR, one row per CDR3 protein. The table lists approximately 230,000 distinct CDR3 sequences, around 16% of them singletons, with less than 25% in the top ten.

The chain links TRBV6-1 to TRBJ2-2; 12 bases are a match to TRBD1. The source material was peripheral blood mononuclear cells (PBMCs), sampled at new diagnosis, from a patient treated with antithyroid drugs. This clonotype originated in a female donor with Graves disease. The CDR3 coding sequence is TGTGCCAGCAGTGGGGGACAGGGGGCCGCCGGGGAGCTGTTTTTT. Its protein product is CASSGGQGAAGELFF.